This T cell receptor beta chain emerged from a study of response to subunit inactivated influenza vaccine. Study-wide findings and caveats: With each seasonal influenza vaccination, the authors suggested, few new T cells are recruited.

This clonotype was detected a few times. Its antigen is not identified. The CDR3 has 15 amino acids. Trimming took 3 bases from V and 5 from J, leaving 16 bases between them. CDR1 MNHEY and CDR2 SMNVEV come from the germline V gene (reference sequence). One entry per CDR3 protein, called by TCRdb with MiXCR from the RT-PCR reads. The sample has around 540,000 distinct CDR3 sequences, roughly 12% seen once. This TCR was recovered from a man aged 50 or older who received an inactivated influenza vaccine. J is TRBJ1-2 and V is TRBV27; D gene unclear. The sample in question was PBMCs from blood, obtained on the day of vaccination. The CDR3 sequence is CASSFNPLTGYGYTF. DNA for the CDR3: TGTGCCAGCAGTTTCAACCCATTAACCGGTTATGGCTACACCTTC.